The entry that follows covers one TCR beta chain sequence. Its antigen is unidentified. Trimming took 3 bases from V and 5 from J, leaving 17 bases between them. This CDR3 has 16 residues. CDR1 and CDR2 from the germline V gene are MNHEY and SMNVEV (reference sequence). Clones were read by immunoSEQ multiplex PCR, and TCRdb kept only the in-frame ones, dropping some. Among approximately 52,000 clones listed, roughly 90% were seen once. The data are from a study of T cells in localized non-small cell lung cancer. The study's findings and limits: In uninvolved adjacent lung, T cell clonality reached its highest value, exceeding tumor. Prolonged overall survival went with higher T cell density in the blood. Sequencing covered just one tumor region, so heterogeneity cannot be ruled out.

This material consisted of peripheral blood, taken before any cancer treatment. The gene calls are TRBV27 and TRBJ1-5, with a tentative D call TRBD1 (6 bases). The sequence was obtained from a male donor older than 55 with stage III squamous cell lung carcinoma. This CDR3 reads CASSFSAGGADQPQHF. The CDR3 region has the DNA TGTGCCAGCAGTTTTTCGGCCGGGGGCGCAGATCAGCCCCAGCATTTT.